The clone carrying this TCR beta chain appeared once. Antigen unknown. These data come from a study of cytomegalovirus exposure and HLA in healthy donors. Across the whole study: The 95 to 150 validation repertoires were produced on the same platform as the 650 to 800 repertoires of the first cohort. This was reported in a later analysis.

Clones were read by immunoSEQ multiplex PCR, and TCRdb kept only the in-frame ones, dropping some. The table records about 190,000 clones, approximately 84% of them present only once. Study findings and constraints: According to the study, around 160 TCR beta chains were cytomegalovirus-associated.

The clonotype was recovered from a woman younger than 30 in good health and CMV-seropositive. Sequencing was carried out using PBMCs.

Here the CDR3 reads CASSPTRDRGRSPLHF. The CDR3 DNA reads as TGTGCCAGTAGCCCTACCCGGGACAGGGGGCGTTCACCCCTCCACTTT. This chain links TRBV19 with TRBJ1-6; 12 bases agree with TRBD1. Germline loops: CDR1 LNHDA, CDR2 SQIVND (reference sequence). This CDR3 is 16 amino acids long. Unmatched junction bases numbered 9, after V lost 6 bases and J lost 9 bases.